These 14 T cell receptor beta chains originate from one sample sequenced in a study of cytomegalovirus exposure and HLA in healthy donors. Vbeta (60) and Jbeta (13) primers were used in the PCR. Here immunoSEQ multiplex PCR was the method, and the copy in TCRdb shows in-frame clones only, minus some. The sample shows around 160,000 clones, approximately 71% of them seen only once. Input material: PBMCs. The receptors were gathered from a woman aged 18-29 years in good health and CMV-seropositive.

This clone was counted between two and nine times. The V call is TRBV11-3, the J call TRBJ2-1, with 10 positions matching TRBD2. V was pared by 5 bases and J by 5 bases, with 12 bases of the junction left unmatched. The CDR3 length is 17 residues. Germline V CDR1 and CDR2: SGHNT, YENEEA. DNA for the CDR3: TGTGCCAGCAGCACAACCTACAAGGGACTAGCGCACAATGAGCAGTTCTTC. This gives the protein CASSTTYKGLAHNEQFF.

This clone is a singleton in its sample. The chain uses TRBV13 and TRBJ2-5; tentatively, D is TRBD2 (5 bases). This CDR3 comprises 13 residues. Looked up from germline, CDR1 is PRHDT and CDR2 is FYEKMQ (reference sequence). V dropped 5 bases and J dropped 3 bases, with 10 bases sitting between them. The CDR3 loop is CASSPDLKETQYF. Written as DNA, the CDR3 is TGTGCCAGCAGCCCGGACTTGAAAGAGACCCAGTACTTC.

This chain connects TRBV5-6 to TRBJ2-1; 9 bases match TRBD1. J was trimmed by 9 bases and V by 3 bases; bases with no gene match: 10. CDR3 length: 15 amino acids. The germline V gene has CDR1 SGHDT and CDR2 YYEEEE. The chain's CDR3 is CASSSGTGISGEQFF. CDR3 DNA sequence: TGTGCCAGCAGCTCCGGGACAGGGATATCGGGTGAGCAGTTCTTC.

This clone came up once. V is TRBV5-1 and J is TRBJ2-7; possible D gene TRBD2, 6 bases. CDR1 and CDR2 from the germline V gene are SGHRS and YFSETQ. V was cut by 2 bases and J by 0 bases, with 12 bases left in between. The CDR3 has 15 amino acids. CDR3 sequence: CASSFSGVYSYEQYF. The CDR3 DNA reads TGCGCCAGCAGCTTTAGCGGAGTTTACTCCTACGAGCAGTACTTC. The complete variable domain, with remaining parts taken from reference TRBV5-1 and TRBJ2-7, reads KAGVTQTPRYLIKTRGQQVTLSCSPISGHRSVSWYQQTPGQGLQFLFEYFSETQRNKGNFPGRFSGRQFSNSRSEMNVSTLELGDSALYLCASSFSGVYSYEQYFGPGTRLTVT.

J is TRBJ1-2 and V is TRBV5-4; D possibly corresponds to TRBD1 (5 bases). Germline V gives CDR1 SGHNT, CDR2 YYREEE (reference sequence). The CDR3 has 16 residues. The ends were cut back, 1 base at V and 2 bases at J, with 15 bases in the middle. The CDR3 DNA sequence: TGTGCCAGCAGCTTGCCTACTGGGGGAGGGAACTATGGCTACACCTTC. It specifies CASSLPTGGGNYGYTF.

The chain uses TRBV2 and TRBJ2-7; D is perhaps TRBD2 (5 bases). Germline V gene data show CDR1 as SNHLY and CDR2 as FYNNEI. The CDR3 loop spans 15 amino acids. Trimming removed 7 bases at V and 3 bases at J, with 19 bases between. CDR3 in DNA: TGTGCCAGCAACAACCCTCCGAGGGCCCACTACGAGCAGTACTTC. It yields the protein CASNNPPRAHYEQYF.

V is TRBV6-5 and J is TRBJ2-7; 7 nucleotides agree with TRBD2. From germline, CDR1 is MNHEY and CDR2 SVGAGI. J gave up 6 bases and V 4 bases, and 9 bases lay outside the gene matches. This CDR3 spans 14 amino acids. The DNA of the CDR3 is TGTGCCAGCAGTTCGGGCAGCGGGAAGATCGAGCAGTACTTC. It translates to CASSSGSGKIEQYF.

The genes are TRBV7-9 and TRBJ1-2; 10 bases match TRBD1. The CDR3 spans 16 residues. CDR1 SEHNR and CDR2 FQNEAQ come from the germline V gene (reference sequence). V lost 6 bases and J lost 4; bases outside the gene matches: 11. The DNA for the CDR3 is TGTGCCAGCAGAACAATAGGGACAGGGGCGGGCTATGGCTACACCTTC. This sequence encodes CASRTIGTGAGYGYTF.

The J gene is TRBJ1-5, the V gene TRBV5-1; 10 positions match TRBD1. This CDR3 is 16 amino acids long. Germline loops: CDR1 SGHRS, CDR2 YFSETQ. V was pared by 1 base and J by 2 bases, with 3 bases of the junction left unmatched. CDR3 residues: CASSLTGTGGNQPQHF. The CDR3 nucleotides read TGCGCCAGCAGCTTGACCGGGACAGGGGGCAATCAGCCCCAGCATTTT.

V gene TRBV29-1 combines with J gene TRBJ1-1, with D perhaps matching TRBD1 (6 bases). Germline-derived CDR1 and CDR2 are SQVTM and ANQGSEA. The CDR3 has 11 amino acids. Trimming shortened V by 4 bases and J by 4 bases, and 7 bases separated the two germline ends. For the CDR3, the DNA is TGCAGCGTTGGAGGGGGCACTGAAGCTTTCTTT. This gives the protein CSVGGGTEAFF. The full variable domain, its missing parts supplied by reference TRBV29-1 and TRBJ1-1, is SAVISQKPSRDICQRGTSLTIQCQVDSQVTMMFWYRQQPGQSLTLIATANQGSEATYESGFVIDKFPISRPNLTFSTLTVSNMSPEDSSIYLCSVGGGTEAFFGQGTRLTVV.

The chain uses TRBV27 and TRBJ2-5, with 7 bases identical to TRBD1. The J call may not be correct, given that the DNA end is closer to TRBJ2-7. CDR1 and CDR2 (germline): MNHEY, SMNVEV (reference sequence). The CDR3 sequence is 15 residues long. CDR3 DNA sequence: TGTGCCAGCAGTTCGAGGACAGGACCTTCCTACGAGCAGTACTTC. Its protein product is CASSSRTGPSYEQYF.

The chain uses TRBV7-6 and TRBJ2-3; D is unclear. The CDR3 covers 14 residues. Germline assignment: CDR1 SGHVS and CDR2 FNYEAQ. V dropped 1 base and J dropped 0 bases, with 5 bases sitting between them. DNA for the CDR3: TGTGCCAGCAGCTTAGTCGCGAGCACAGATACGCAGTATTTT. Translation gives CASSLVASTDTQYF.

This clone was detected a few times. The same CDR3 is also encoded by other DNA sequences in this sample. The chain links TRBV18 to TRBJ1-2, with 7 nucleotides matching TRBD1. The CDR3 spans 13 residues. Germline CDR1 is KGHSH and CDR2 is LQKENI. Unmatched junction bases numbered 3, after V lost 5 bases and J lost 3 bases. The CDR3 region has the DNA TGTGCCAGCTCAGTCGACAGGGACTATGGCTACACCTTC. Translation gives CASSVDRDYGYTF.

V and J are TRBV30 and TRBJ1-4; a possible D gene is TRBD1 (6 bases). This CDR3 is built from 14 residues. V was shortened by 4 bases and J by 8 bases, with 17 bases between the two germline ends. Germline V gene lookup returns CDR1 GTSNPN and CDR2 SVGIG (reference sequence). The CDR3 nucleotides are TGTGCCTGGAAGTTTCAGGGGACGACGGAAAAACTGTTTTTT. Encoded protein: CAWKFQGTTEKLFF.